Described below is a single T cell receptor beta chain sequence and its context. The ends lost 5 bases at V and 7 bases at J; junction bases unmatched: 12. Germline V CDR1 and CDR2: SQVTM, ANQGSEA. CDR3 length: 15 amino acids. The record originates from a study of technical replicates of blood from a handful of donors. TCRdb's table, derived via immunoSEQ multiplex PCR, lists solely in-frame clones and lacks some. The data hold about 98,000 clones, with 95% observed a single time. This chain joins TRBV29-1 and TRBJ2-1, with 9 bases aligning to TRBD1. The receptor's source is a human donor in good health. The sequencing sample was made of T cells isolated from PBMCs. CDR3 amino acids: CSVIHPGQGKNEQFF. CDR3 DNA sequence: TGCAGCGTTATTCACCCGGGACAGGGTAAAAATGAGCAGTTCTTC.